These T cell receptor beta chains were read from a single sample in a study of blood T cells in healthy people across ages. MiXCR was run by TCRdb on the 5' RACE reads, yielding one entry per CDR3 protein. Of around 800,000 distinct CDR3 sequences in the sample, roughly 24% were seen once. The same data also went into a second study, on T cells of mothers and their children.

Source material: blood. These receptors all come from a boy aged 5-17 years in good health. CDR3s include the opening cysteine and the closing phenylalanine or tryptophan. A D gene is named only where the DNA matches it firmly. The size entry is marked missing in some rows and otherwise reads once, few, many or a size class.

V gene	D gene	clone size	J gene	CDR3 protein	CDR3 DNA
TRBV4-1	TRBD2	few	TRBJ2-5	CASSPKGQRGGGLETQYF	TGCGCCAGCAGCCCCAAGGGCCAGCGGGGGGGCGGTTTGGAGACCCAGTACTTC
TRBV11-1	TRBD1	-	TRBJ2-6	CASSLAIGTGGTWPGANVLTF	TGTGCCAGCAGCCTCGCTATCGGGACAGGGGGGACCTGGCCTGGGGCCAACGTCCTGACTTTC
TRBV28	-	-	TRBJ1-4	CASGWTNEKLFF	TGTGCCAGCGGCTGGACTAATGAAAAACTGTTTTTT
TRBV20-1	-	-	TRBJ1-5	CSAKTGLNQPQHF	TGCAGTGCTAAGACAGGCCTCAATCAGCCCCAGCATTTT
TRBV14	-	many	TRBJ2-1	CASSQALGPQNEQFF	TGTGCCAGCAGCCAAGCCCTGGGACCCCAAAATGAGCAGTTCTTC
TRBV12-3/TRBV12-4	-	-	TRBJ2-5	CASSNLPSGTQYF	TGTGCCAGCAGTAACCTCCCTTCGGGGACCCAGTACTTC
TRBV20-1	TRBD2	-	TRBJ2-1	CSDNPASGEFF	TGCAGTGATAACCCCGCTAGCGGGGAGTTCTTC
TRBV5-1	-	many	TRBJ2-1	CASSLGGGSSYNEQFF	TGCGCCAGCAGCTTAGGCGGGGGCAGCTCCTACAATGAGCAGTTCTTC
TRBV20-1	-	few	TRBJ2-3	CSATTADTQYF	TGCAGTGCTACGACAGCAGATACGCAGTATTTT
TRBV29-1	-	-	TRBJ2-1	CSFLGSSYNEQFF	TGCAGCTTTCTCGGGAGCTCCTACAATGAGCAGTTCTTC
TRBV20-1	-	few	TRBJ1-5	CSARLPGHNQPQHF	TGCAGTGCTAGACTCCCAGGGCACAATCAGCCCCAGCATTTT
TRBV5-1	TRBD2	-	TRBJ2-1	CASSTERGDNEQFF	TGCGCCAGCAGCACGGAGCGGGGAGACAATGAGCAGTTCTTC
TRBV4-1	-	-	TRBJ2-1	CASSQGVQLNEQFF	TGCGCCAGCAGCCAAGGAGTACAGCTCAATGAGCAGTTCTTC
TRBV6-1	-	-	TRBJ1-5	CASGRETDNQPQHF	TGTGCCAGCGGGCGAGAGACTGACAATCAGCCCCAGCATTTT
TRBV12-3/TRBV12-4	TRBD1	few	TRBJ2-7	CASGRDRAAWEQYF	TGTGCCAGCGGGAGGGACAGGGCCGCGTGGGAGCAGTACTTC
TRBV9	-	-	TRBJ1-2	CASTGGANHGYTF	TGTGCCAGCACCGGAGGGGCTAACCATGGCTACACCTTC
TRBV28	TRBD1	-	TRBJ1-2	CASSKSGTGYGYTF	TGTGCCAGCAGTAAATCCGGGACAGGATATGGCTACACCTTC
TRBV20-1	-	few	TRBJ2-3	CSAPQGTDTQYF	TGCAGTGCTCCTCAGGGAACAGATACGCAGTATTTT
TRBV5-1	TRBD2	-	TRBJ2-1	CASSQGLADPRNEQFF	TGCGCCAGCAGCCAGGGACTAGCGGACCCTAGGAATGAGCAGTTCTTC
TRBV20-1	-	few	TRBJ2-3	CSAGSARGEITDTQYF	TGCAGTGCTGGGTCAGCGCGAGGGGAAATCACAGATACGCAGTATTTT
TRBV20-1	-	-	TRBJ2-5	CSAVRGFREETQYF	TGCAGTGCCGTACGGGGGTTTAGGGAAGAGACCCAGTACTTC
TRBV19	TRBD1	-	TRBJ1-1	CASTGDRDRKENTEAFF	TGTGCCAGTACGGGGGACCGGGACAGAAAGGAGAACACTGAAGCTTTCTTT
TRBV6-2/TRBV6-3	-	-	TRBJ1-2	CASSYVGTTNYGYTF	TGTGCCAGCAGTTACGTAGGAACCACTAACTATGGCTACACCTTC
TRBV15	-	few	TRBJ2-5	CATSRNLAAPYQETQYF	TGTGCCACCAGCAGAAACCTAGCCGCACCGTACCAAGAGACCCAGTACTTC
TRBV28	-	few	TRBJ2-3	CASSLRPPITDTQYF	TGTGCCAGCAGTTTGCGCCCCCCTATCACAGATACGCAGTATTTT
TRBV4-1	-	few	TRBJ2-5	CASSQVGQRGTQYF	TGCGCCAGCAGCCAAGTGGGGCAGAGAGGGACCCAGTACTTC
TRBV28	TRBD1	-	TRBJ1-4	CASSPPQGRDEKLFF	TGTGCCAGCAGTCCCCCACAGGGGAGGGATGAAAAACTGTTTTTT
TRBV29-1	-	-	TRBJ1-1	CSLAVGPNTEAFF	TGCAGTCTTGCGGTTGGCCCGAACACTGAAGCCTTCTTT
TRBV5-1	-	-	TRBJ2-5	CASSLNPRTVGETQYF	TGCGCCAGCAGCTTGAATCCCCGGACGGTCGGGGAGACCCAGTACTTC
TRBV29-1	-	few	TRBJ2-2	CSVATIRPQGPGELFF	TGCAGCGTCGCAACTATCCGGCCTCAAGGACCCGGGGAGCTGTTTTTT
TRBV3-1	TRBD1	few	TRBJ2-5	CASSQGGQGTEETQYF	TGTGCCAGCAGCCAAGGCGGACAGGGGACAGAGGAGACCCAGTACTTC
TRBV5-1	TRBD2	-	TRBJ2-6	CASSSVAGGSSSGANALTF	TGCGCCAGCAGCTCCGTAGCGGGGGGGTCCAGCTCTGGGGCCAACGCCCTGACTTTC
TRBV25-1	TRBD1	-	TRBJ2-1	CASSESGQGSPDEQFF	TGTGCCAGCAGTGAATCCGGACAGGGTAGCCCCGATGAGCAGTTCTTC
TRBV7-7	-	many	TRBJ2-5	CASSLVPQETQYF	TGTGCCAGCAGCTTAGTCCCACAAGAGACCCAGTACTTC
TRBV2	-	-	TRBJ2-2	CASHWGVTGELFF	TGTGCCTCCCATTGGGGGGTCACCGGGGAGCTGTTTTTT
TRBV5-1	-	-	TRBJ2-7	CATPPGHPWYEQYF	TGCGCCACTCCGCCGGGACACCCCTGGTACGAGCAGTACTTC
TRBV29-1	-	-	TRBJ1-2	CSVEVSGHHGYTF	TGCAGCGTTGAAGTATCGGGCCATCATGGCTACACCTTC
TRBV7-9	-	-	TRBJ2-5	CASRRGSRETQYF	TGTGCCAGCCGACGGGGTTCCCGGGAGACCCAGTACTTC
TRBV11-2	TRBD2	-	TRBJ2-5	CASSLERGDGETQYF	TGTGCCAGCAGCTTAGAGCGGGGGGACGGGGAGACCCAGTACTTC
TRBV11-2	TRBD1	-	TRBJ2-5	CASSQDRVKETQYF	TGTGCCAGCAGCCAAGACAGGGTCAAAGAGACCCAGTACTTC
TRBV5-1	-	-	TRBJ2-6	CASSYPSTGANVLTF	TGCGCCAGCAGCTACCCCTCTACCGGGGCCAACGTCCTGACTTTC
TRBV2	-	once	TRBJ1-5	CASSPGTTNQPQHF	TGTGCCAGCAGTCCCGGGACCACGAACCAGCCCCAGCATTTT
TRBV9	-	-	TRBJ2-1	CASSVVGSGDEQFF	TGTGCCAGCAGCGTAGTGGGGAGTGGAGATGAGCAGTTCTTC
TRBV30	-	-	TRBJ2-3	CAWSSAIGTDTQYF	TGTGCCTGGAGTTCGGCGATCGGCACAGATACGCAGTATTTT
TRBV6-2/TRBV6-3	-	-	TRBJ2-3	CASGGSTDTQYF	TGTGCCTCCGGGGGTAGCACAGATACGCAGTATTTT